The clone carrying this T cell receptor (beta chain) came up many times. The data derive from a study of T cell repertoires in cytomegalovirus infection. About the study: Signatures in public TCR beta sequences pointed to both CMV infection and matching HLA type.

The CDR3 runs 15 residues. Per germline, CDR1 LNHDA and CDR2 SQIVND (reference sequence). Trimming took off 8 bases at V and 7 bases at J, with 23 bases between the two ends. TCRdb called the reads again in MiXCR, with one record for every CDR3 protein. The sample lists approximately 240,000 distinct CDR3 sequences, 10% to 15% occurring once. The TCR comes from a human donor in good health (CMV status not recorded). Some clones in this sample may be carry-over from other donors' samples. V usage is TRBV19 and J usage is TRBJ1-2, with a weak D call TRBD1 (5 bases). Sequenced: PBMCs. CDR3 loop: CASRGLPTGRGGYTF. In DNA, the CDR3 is TGTGCCAGTCGGGGACTTCCCACAGGTCGGGGTGGCTACACCTTC.